Each of the 27 T cell receptor beta chains below was sequenced from the same sample in a study of blood T cell repertoires in COVID-19. The data were produced by immunoSEQ multiplex PCR, yet TCRdb's version contains in-frame clones alone and is incomplete. The repertoire includes around 130,000 clones, approximately 87% of them detected once, and about 3.9% sits in the top ten. Material: peripheral blood. The source of these receptors is a man in his sixties with acute or convalescent COVID-19.

The genes are TRBV6-4 and TRBJ2-2; D might be TRBD2 (6 bases). CDR3 length: 17 residues. V lost 6 bases, J lost 2 bases, and 19 bases lay in between. Germline CDR1 reads MRHNA; CDR2 reads SNTAGT. As DNA, the CDR3 is TGTGCCAGCAGCCACGAGGGAGGAAATTTAAACACCGGGGAGCTGTTTTTT. Protein: CASSHEGGNLNTGELFF.

This chain links TRBV27 with TRBJ1-1, with D perhaps TRBD1 (6 bases). V lost 8 bases and J lost 0, with 13 bases in between. Per the germline V gene, CDR1 is MNHEY and CDR2 is SMNVEV (reference sequence). The CDR3 covers 14 residues. The CDR3 DNA follows: TGTGCCAGCTTCGGACAGTTCATGAACACTGAAGCTTTCTTT. Protein product: CASFGQFMNTEAFF.

The rearrangement links TRBV10-3 to TRBJ2-5; 7 bases are a match to TRBD2. This CDR3 contains 15 residues. After removal of 6 bases from V and 2 bases from J, the junction contained 9 bases not matched to a gene. Germline CDR1 ENHRY, CDR2 SYGVKD. This CDR3 is CAIRPELARQETQYF. CDR3 nucleotides: TGTGCCATCAGGCCGGAACTAGCGCGACAAGAGACCCAGTACTTC.

The chain carries TRBV30 and TRBJ2-7; 7 nucleotides line up with TRBD2. The germline V gene has CDR1 GTSNPN and CDR2 SVGIG (reference sequence). The CDR3 has 14 amino acids. The V and J ends lost 2 bases and 2 bases, in that order; junction bases with no gene match: 6. CDR3 DNA: TGTGCCTGGAGTCGGGGGAGGGGCCCCTACGAGCAGTACTTC. As protein: CAWSRGRGPYEQYF.

In this sample, this clone turned up a few times. The chain joins TRBV7-8 to TRBJ1-2; D perhaps matches TRBD1 (6 bases). This CDR3 is 13 amino acids long. V lost 4 bases to trimming and J lost 6 bases, with 12 bases between them. Germline V CDR1 and CDR2: SGHVS, FQNEAQ. This CDR3 is CASSSVRGHGYTF. The CDR3 region has the DNA TGTGCCAGCAGCTCGGTCAGGGGTCATGGCTACACCTTC.

V is TRBV7-9 and J is TRBJ1-1; tentative D call: TRBD1 (5 bases). Germline loops: CDR1 SEHNR, CDR2 FQNEAQ (reference sequence). V was cut by 5 bases and J by 1 base, with 11 bases left in between. The CDR3 consists of 14 residues. As DNA, the CDR3 is TGTGCCAGCAGCCCGGGACTCCCGAACACTGAAGCTTTCTTT. It is translated as CASSPGLPNTEAFF.

V is TRBV25-1 and J is TRBJ2-1; D is possibly TRBD2 (6 bases). The V gene's germline CDR1 is MGHDK and CDR2 SYGVNS. V was pared by 4 bases and J by 3 bases, with 13 bases between. This CDR3 contains 15 residues. The CDR3 is CASSGPGDLYNEQFF. The CDR3 DNA reads as TGTGCCAGCAGTGGCCCGGGAGACCTCTACAATGAGCAGTTCTTC.

The J gene is TRBJ2-6, the V gene TRBV4-3; D uncertain. The CDR3 is made up of 17 amino acids. Germline V gene sequence: CDR1 LGHNA, CDR2 YSLEER. V lost 2 bases and J 0 bases, leaving 11 bases between the germline ends. DNA of the CDR3: TGCGCCAGCAGCCAACAAACACGGGTCTCTGGGGCCAACGTCCTGACTTTC. This translates into CASSQQTRVSGANVLTF.

This rearrangement joins TRBV5-4 to TRBJ2-1; no reliable D call. The CDR3 loop spans 14 amino acids. Germline V gene lookup returns CDR1 SGHNT and CDR2 YYREEE (reference sequence). V was clipped by 0 bases and J by 3 bases, with 7 bases between them. The chain's CDR3 is CASSLVASYNEQFF. As DNA, the CDR3 is TGTGCCAGCAGCTTGGTGGCAAGCTACAATGAGCAGTTCTTC.

The chain links TRBV5-4 to TRBJ2-5; the match to TRBD1 covers 7 bases. Germline V gene data show CDR1 as SGHNT and CDR2 as YYREEE (reference sequence). This CDR3 has 15 amino acids. V shed 0 bases and J 2 bases; nucleotides not matched to a gene: 4. The CDR3 loop reads CASSLGQGKQETQYF. For the CDR3, the DNA is TGTGCCAGCAGCTTGGGACAGGGAAAACAAGAGACCCAGTACTTC.

J is TRBJ2-7 and V is TRBV27, with D perhaps TRBD1 (6 bases). V lost 6 bases and J 4 bases, leaving 19 bases between the germline ends. The CDR3 totals 15 residues. Per germline, CDR1 MNHEY and CDR2 SMNVEV (reference sequence). CDR3 DNA: TGTGCCAGCAGGCGAACAGGGCTCGTATTATACGAGCAGTACTTC. Residues: CASRRTGLVLYEQYF.

This clone appeared a few times. The chain employs TRBV11-3 and TRBJ2-2; D is unresolved. Germline V gene sequence: CDR1 SGHNT, CDR2 YENEEA. V shed 0 bases and J shed 7 bases, with 3 bases lying between them. The CDR3 totals 12 residues. This CDR3 reads CASSLDHGELFF. In DNA form, the CDR3 reads TGTGCCAGCAGCTTAGATCACGGGGAGCTGTTTTTT.

This clone was counted a single time. The rearrangement joins TRBV3-1 (or the pseudogene TRBV3-2) to TRBJ1-2, with D hard to call. In germline, CDR1 is LGHDT, CDR2 YNNKEL (reference sequence). CDR3 length: 17 amino acids. The V gene lost 2 bases and the J gene lost 0 bases, with 16 bases spanning the gap. CDR3 loop: CASSQRGTIRANYGYTF. Written as DNA, the CDR3 is TGTGCCAGCAGCCAACGAGGCACCATTAGAGCTAACTATGGCTACACCTTC.

The V gene is TRBV11-2, the J gene TRBJ2-3, with D tentatively TRBD1 (5 bases). The germline V gene encodes CDR1 SGHAT and CDR2 FQNNGV. Trimming stripped 2 bases from V and 5 bases from J, with 11 bases between. The CDR3 has 14 residues. CDR3 bases: TGTGCCAGCAGCTTACAAAGGGGCCAAGATACGCAGTATTTT. Protein sequence: CASSLQRGQDTQYF.

This sequence joins TRBV4-1 and TRBJ1-5; D perhaps matches TRBD1 (5 bases). The CDR3 covers 15 residues. CDR1 is MGHRA and CDR2 is YSYEKL in the germline V gene. The V gene lost 4 bases and the J gene lost 3 bases, with 13 bases spanning the gap. The CDR3, as DNA: TGCGCCAGCAGCCGGGGAACAGGCTTCAATCAGCCCCAGCATTTT. Its translation is CASSRGTGFNQPQHF.

This CDR3 is CSASRAGKESDTQYF. As DNA, the CDR3 is TGCAGTGCTAGTAGGGCAGGGAAGGAATCAGATACGCAGTATTTT. The chain combines TRBV20-1 with TRBJ2-3; a possible D gene is TRBD1 (5 bases). The V gene lost 3 bases and the J gene lost 4 bases, with 17 bases spanning the gap. The CDR3 totals 15 residues. Germline V gene lookup returns CDR1 DFQATT and CDR2 SNEGSKA (reference sequence).

V usage is TRBV3-1 (or the pseudogene TRBV3-2) and J usage is TRBJ2-5; 11 bases agree with TRBD2. Trimming at V came to 3 bases and at J to 3 bases, leaving 0 bases not matched to a gene. CDR3 length: 14 amino acids. The germline V gene has CDR1 LGHDT and CDR2 YNNKEL (reference sequence). CDR3 DNA sequence: TGTGCCAGCAGCCAGGGACTAGCGGAAGAGACCCAGTACTTC. Translating it yields CASSQGLAEETQYF.

This chain connects TRBV12-3 or TRBV12-4 to TRBJ1-6; D not resolved. V was cut by 7 bases and J by 14 bases, with 12 bases left in between. CDR3 length equals 11 residues. For the CDR3, the DNA is TGTGCCAGCACCACGGGAGGAGCCCTCCACTTT. Residues: CASTTGGALHF.

The genes are TRBV2 and TRBJ2-5, with 13 bases identical to TRBD2. The CDR3 runs to 16 residues. Germline assignment: CDR1 SNHLY and CDR2 FYNNEI. J was trimmed by 6 bases and V by 5 bases; bases with no gene match: 9. CDR3 coding DNA: TGTGCCAGCAGTAGCGGGACTAGCGGGATTCGAAAGACCCAGTACTTC. Its translation: CASSSGTSGIRKTQYF. Complete variable domain (other parts from reference TRBV2 and TRBJ2-5): EPEVTQTPSHQVTQMGQEVILRCVPISNHLYFYWYRQILGQKVEFLVSFYNNEISEKSEIFDDQFSVERPDGSNFTLKIRSTKLEDSAMYFCASSSGTSGIRKTQYFGPGTRLLVL.

The CDR3 DNA sequence: TGCGCCAGCAGCCCAAAAAGGGGCATGAACACTGAAGCTTTCTTT. Its protein is CASSPKRGMNTEAFF. The chain combines TRBV10-1 with TRBJ1-1; D possibly corresponds to TRBD1 (5 bases). The CDR3 loop spans 15 amino acids. Germline V gene lookup returns CDR1 WNHNN and CDR2 SYGVQD (reference sequence). Trimming cost V 6 bases and J 0 bases, with 14 bases left between them.

The V call is TRBV5-6, the J call TRBJ1-5, with D tentatively TRBD1 (5 bases). The germline gives CDR1 SGHDT, CDR2 YYEEEE. The V end lost 4 bases, the J end lost 0 bases, and 11 bases lay between the germline ends. This CDR3 contains 15 residues. This chain's CDR3 is CASSLQGSSNQPQHF. As DNA, the CDR3 is TGTGCCAGCAGCCTGCAGGGCTCTAGCAATCAGCCCCAGCATTTT.

The CDR3 nucleotides read TGTGCCAGCAGCTTTAGCGGGGACACAGATACGCAGTATTTT. Translated: CASSFSGDTDTQYF. V gene TRBV5-4 combines with J gene TRBJ2-3; 8 bases are a match to TRBD2. CDR1 and CDR2 (germline): SGHNT, YYREEE (reference sequence). The ends lost 2 bases at V and 2 bases at J; junction bases unmatched: 1. CDR3 length equals 14 residues. Full variable domain (missing parts from reference TRBV5-4 and TRBJ2-3): ETGVTQSPTHLIKTRGQQVTLRCSSQSGHNTVSWYQQALGQGPQFIFQYYREEENGRGNFPPRFSGLQFPNYSSELNVNALELDDSALYLCASSFSGDTDTQYFGPGTRLTVL.

This clone occurred a few times. The rearrangement uses TRBV7-9 and TRBJ2-3; 12 bases match TRBD2. The germline V gene encodes CDR1 SEHNR and CDR2 FQNEAQ (reference sequence). J lost 6 bases, V lost 5 bases, and 6 bases had no gene match. The CDR3 has 15 amino acids. The CDR3 is CASSPTSGSRDTQYF. In DNA form, the CDR3 reads TGTGCCAGCAGCCCGACTAGCGGGAGCAGGGATACGCAGTATTTT.

The rearrangement uses TRBV29-1 and TRBJ1-2; 7 nucleotides agree with TRBD1. The V gene end was trimmed by 1 base and the J gene end by 6 bases; junction bases not matched to a gene: 17. Germline V gene sequence: CDR1 SQVTM, CDR2 ANQGSEA. The CDR3 is 17 residues long. The CDR3 spells CSVEAGRWGQSADGYTF. DNA of the CDR3: TGCAGCGTTGAAGCGGGCCGGTGGGGACAGTCGGCGGATGGCTACACCTTC.

The chain couples TRBV18 to TRBJ2-3; 7 bases are shared with TRBD2. Per germline, CDR1 KGHSH and CDR2 LQKENI. J lost 2 bases, V lost 2 bases, and 7 bases had no gene match. The CDR3 extends over 16 amino acids. CDR3 region: CASSPESGEYTDTQYF. The CDR3, as DNA: TGTGCCAGCTCACCAGAGAGCGGGGAGTACACAGATACGCAGTATTTT.

The chain carries TRBV19 and TRBJ2-2, with a weak D call TRBD2 (6 bases). Germline V gene data show CDR1 as LNHDA and CDR2 as SQIVND (reference sequence). CDR3 length: 15 amino acids. The V end was cut by 7 bases, the J end by 5 bases, with 17 bases between. Written as DNA, the CDR3 is TGTGCCAGTAACCGACCGGGGAGGTCGACCGGGGAGCTGTTTTTT. Amino acid sequence: CASNRPGRSTGELFF.

This clone was counted only a few times. The chain uses TRBV7-2 and TRBJ2-5, with 8 bases identical to TRBD2. Germline CDR1 is SGHTA and CDR2 is FQGNSA. After removal of 5 bases from V and 0 bases from J, the junction contained 5 bases not matched to a gene. The CDR3 contains 15 residues. CDR3 bases: TGTGCCAGCAGCCCCCAACTAGCGGACCAAGAGACCCAGTACTTC. Amino acids: CASSPQLADQETQYF.